This T cell receptor (beta chain) was documented in a study of graft-versus-host responses after intestinal transplantation. As regards this clone: Its antigen is currently unknown.

TCRdb's table, derived via immunoSEQ multiplex PCR, lists solely in-frame clones and lacks some. The profile shows approximately 89,000 clones, 90% of them singletons. Germline values: CDR1 KGHSH, CDR2 LQKENI. The V end was cut by 3 bases, the J end by 7 bases, with 12 bases between. The CDR3 contains 14 residues. Study-level points and caveats: After transplant, early declines in HvG clones were associated with peak levels of circulating GvH clones.

The chain has TRBV18 and TRBJ2-2; tentatively, D is TRBD1 (6 bases). The sample consisted of PBMCs, taken 453 days after intestinal transplant. The TCR comes from a human patient who received an intestinal transplant, so some T cells may come from the graft donor. The CDR3 spells CASSPLQGHGELFF. CDR3 nucleotides: TGTGCCAGCTCACCGCTCCAGGGGCACGGGGAGCTGTTTTTT.